The 22 T cell receptor beta chains listed next were all sequenced from one sample in a study of T-cell memory formation after mild COVID-19. One entry per CDR3 protein, called by TCRdb with MiXCR from the 5' RACE reads. The data show a few hundred thousand distinct CDR3 sequences, approximately 9% seen once. The sample taken for sequencing was PBMCs or a T cell subset sorted from them (not recorded which). These receptors all stem from a man between 18 and 29 years old who had mild COVID-19 (a few samples of this study predate the infection). Cell type and time point are not known.

The sample holds a few counts of this clonotype. The chain combines TRBV7-3 with TRBJ2-7; D unresolved. This CDR3 is built from 14 residues. Germline V gives CDR1 SGHTA, CDR2 FQGTGA. The V gene lost 0 bases and the J gene lost 0 bases, with 6 bases spanning the gap. CDR3 loop: CASSLTPASYEQYF. DNA for the CDR3: TGTGCCAGCAGCTTAACTCCGGCCTCCTACGAGCAGTACTTC.

A few counts support this clonotype. The CDR3 sequence is CASSQVADLAQETQYF. As DNA, the CDR3 is TGTGCCAGCAGCCAAGTCGCAGACCTGGCCCAAGAGACCCAGTACTTC. This chain uses TRBV14 with TRBJ2-5; D is unresolved. Trimming shortened V by 1 base and J by 1 base, and 13 bases separated the two germline ends. The CDR3 contains 16 residues. Germline CDR1 and CDR2: SGHDN and FVKESK.

This clonotype was seen a handful of times. The chain is built from TRBV28 and TRBJ1-1; 10 bases match TRBD1. V trimming: 8 bases; J trimming: 4 bases; junction bases outside the gene matches: 7. Per the germline V gene, CDR1 is MDHEN and CDR2 is SYDVKM. The CDR3 consists of 14 residues. CDR3 nucleotides: TGTGCCAGCGACAGGGGGCAAGTAGGCACTGAAGCTTTCTTT. Encoded protein: CASDRGQVGTEAFF. Full variable domain (missing parts from reference TRBV28 and TRBJ1-1): DVKVTQSSRYLVKRTGEKVFLECVQDMDHENMFWYRQDPGLGLRLIYFSYDVKMKEKGDIPEGYSVSREKKERFSLILESASTNQTSMYLCASDRGQVGTEAFFGQGTRLTVV.

This clonotype was counted many times. V usage is TRBV5-5 and J usage is TRBJ2-2; D remains unclear. Trimming took 2 bases from V and 4 from J, leaving 6 bases between them. The germline V gene encodes CDR1 SGHKS and CDR2 YYEKEE (reference sequence). This CDR3 spans 13 amino acids. The CDR3 DNA reads as TGTGCCAGCAGCTTCTCTGGCACCGGGGAGCTGTTTTTT. It is translated as CASSFSGTGELFF.

This clonotype was recorded a few times. This chain uses TRBV29-1 with TRBJ2-5; D gene uncertain. CDR3 length equals 16 residues. Trimming removed 0 bases from V and 0 bases from J, with 14 bases in between. In germline, CDR1 is SQVTM, CDR2 ANQGSEA. CDR3 region: CSVEEDTQHNQETQYF. Written as DNA, the CDR3 is TGCAGCGTTGAAGAGGATACACAGCACAACCAAGAGACCCAGTACTTC.

A few counts support this clonotype. The rearrangement links TRBV7-6 to TRBJ2-7; 7 bases align to TRBD1. The CDR3 has 13 amino acids. Germline V gene data show CDR1 as SGHVS and CDR2 as FNYEAQ. Trimming removed 3 bases from V and 3 bases from J; junction bases left unmatched: 2. The CDR3 loop is CASSLDRLYEQYF. CDR3 bases: TGTGCCAGCAGCTTGGACAGGCTCTACGAGCAGTACTTC.

This clonotype was counted ten times or more. The chain links TRBV7-3 to TRBJ2-3; 8 bases are a match to TRBD2. V trimming: 3 bases; J trimming: 6 bases; junction bases outside the gene matches: 2. Looked up from germline, CDR1 is SGHTA and CDR2 is FQGTGA. The CDR3 totals 13 residues. CDR3 protein: CASSFGGADTQYF. The CDR3 DNA sequence: TGTGCCAGCAGCTTCGGGGGGGCGGATACGCAGTATTTT.

This sequence joins TRBV7-2 and TRBJ1-2; 7 bases agree with TRBD1. Germline V gene lookup returns CDR1 SGHTA and CDR2 FQGNSA. With V trimmed by 6 bases and J by 6 bases, 13 bases remained unmatched. The CDR3 is made up of 15 amino acids. CDR3 sequence: CASSPSGTDVHGYTF. CDR3 nucleotide sequence: TGTGCCAGCAGTCCCTCCGGGACAGACGTCCATGGCTACACCTTC.

The chain carries TRBV6-5 and TRBJ1-2; TRBD1 might be the D (5 bases). The CDR3 has 12 amino acids. V dropped 5 bases and J dropped 8 bases, with 12 bases sitting between them. Germline CDR1 MNHEY, CDR2 SVGAGI. The chain's CDR3 is CASSLRGWGYTF. In DNA, the CDR3 is TGTGCCAGCAGTCTAAGGGGATGGGGCTACACCTTC.

The chain is built from TRBV6-5 and TRBJ2-1, with 9 bases identical to TRBD1. This CDR3 has 16 amino acids. V trimming: 2 bases; J trimming: 8 bases; junction bases outside the gene matches: 10. The V gene's germline CDR1 is MNHEY and CDR2 SVGAGI. In DNA, the CDR3 is TGTGCCAGCAGTTACGCCCCGGGACAGGGTAAGGATGAGCAGTTCTTC. Translated, it gives CASSYAPGQGKDEQFF.

This clonotype was seen more than once but under ten times. This chain's CDR3 is CASSPTVDSTEAFF. The CDR3, as DNA: TGTGCCAGCAGCCCAACCGTCGACAGCACTGAAGCTTTCTTT. The V gene is TRBV7-3, the J gene TRBJ1-1; TRBD1 is a possible D gene (5 bases). The CDR3 sequence is 14 residues long. V was clipped by 5 bases and J by 4 bases, with 14 bases between them. Germline V CDR1 and CDR2: SGHTA, FQGTGA.

This clonotype was observed at least ten times. V gene TRBV5-1 combines with J gene TRBJ1-1; 7 nucleotides agree with TRBD1. V shed 3 bases and J 5 bases; nucleotides not matched to a gene: 7. CDR1 and CDR2 from the germline V gene are SGHRS and YFSETQ. This CDR3 region has 14 residues. CDR3 DNA: TGCGCCAGCAGCTCCGGGACAGAGGGGACTGAAGCTTTCTTT. Translated, it gives CASSSGTEGTEAFF.

The chain combines TRBV7-9 with TRBJ2-5; TRBD1 or TRBD2 may be the D gene (6 bases each). The CDR3 sequence is 13 residues long. Germline V gene lookup returns CDR1 SEHNR and CDR2 FQNEAQ (reference sequence). V lost 5 bases and J lost 5, with 12 bases in between. The CDR3 bases are TGTGCCAGCAGCCCGGGGGCTAGGGAGACCCAGTACTTC. It encodes CASSPGARETQYF.

This clonotype was counted a few times. This chain connects TRBV27 to TRBJ1-1; TRBD1 matches 8 bases. Germline trimming cut 6 bases from V and 0 bases from J; bases unmatched to any gene: 12. This CDR3 has 17 amino acids. Looked up from germline, CDR1 is MNHEY and CDR2 is SMNVEV (reference sequence). The CDR3 spells CASRIIGTGGMNTEAFF. Written as DNA, the CDR3 is TGTGCCAGCAGAATTATAGGTACAGGGGGGATGAACACTGAAGCTTTCTTT.

Comments on this clonotype: A read error may explain this, as a much larger clone is one base away. The chain has TRBV7-2 and TRBJ1-4, with TRBD1 identical over 8 bases. CDR1 is SGHTA, CDR2 FQGNSA, per germline. The junction had 12 bases not matched to a gene; V was cut back by 5 bases and J by 10 bases. The CDR3 is 15 residues long. The CDR3: CASSPWTGIDAKLFF. The CDR3 DNA reads TGTGCCAGCAGCCCATGGACAGGGATTGACGCAAAACTGTTTTTT. Complete variable domain (other parts from reference TRBV7-2 and TRBJ1-4): GAGVSQSPSNKVTEKGKDVELRCDPISGHTALYWYRQSLGQGLEFLIYFQGNSAPDKSGLPSDRFSAERTGGSVSTLTIQRTQQEDSAVYLCASSPWTGIDAKLFFGSGTQLSVL.

This clonotype was picked up many times. This sequence joins TRBV5-1 and TRBJ2-1; unclear D gene. Germline V CDR1 and CDR2: SGHRS, YFSETQ. The CDR3 spans 13 residues. Trimming removed 0 bases from V and 2 bases from J, with 3 bases in between. The CDR3 sequence is CASSLDAYNEQFF. The CDR3 nucleotides read TGCGCCAGCAGCTTGGACGCCTACAATGAGCAGTTCTTC.

The chain couples TRBV5-5 to TRBJ1-2; TRBD1 matches at 8 bases. V gave up 3 bases and J gave up 2 bases; unmatched junction bases: 12. The CDR3 extends over 17 amino acids. Germline CDR1 SGHKS, CDR2 YYEKEE (reference sequence). CDR3 region: CASSSPNPGTGNYGYTF. CDR3 in DNA: TGTGCCAGCAGCTCCCCTAACCCCGGGACAGGAAACTATGGCTACACCTTC.

This clonotype has a count of ten or more. The V gene is TRBV12-3 or TRBV12-4, the J gene TRBJ2-3, with a weak D call TRBD2 (6 bases). The CDR3 is 16 residues long. V lost 4 bases to trimming and J lost 1 base, with 15 bases between them. CDR3 DNA: TGTGCCAGCAGTTCACACGATAGCGGACGCACAGATACGCAGTATTTT. This sequence encodes CASSSHDSGRTDTQYF.

The sample holds a few counts of this clonotype. The chain is built from TRBV6-5 and TRBJ1-2; TRBD1 might be the D (5 bases). The CDR3 is 13 amino acids. Germline CDR1 is MNHEY and CDR2 is SVGAGI. The V end was cut by 6 bases, the J end by 8 bases, with 16 bases between. The DNA of the CDR3 is TGTGCCAGCAGCCTACAGGTCCAAGGGGGCTACACCTTC. Protein sequence: CASSLQVQGGYTF.

This clonotype was observed a few times. V usage is TRBV18 and J usage is TRBJ1-2; D not resolved. CDR3 length: 15 residues. V was shortened by 4 bases and J by 5 bases, with 17 bases between the two germline ends. CDR1 KGHSH and CDR2 LQKENI come from the germline V gene. The CDR3 DNA is TGTGCCAGCTCACTAGGACCCGACAATAGATATGGCTACACCTTC. Translating it yields CASSLGPDNRYGYTF. The variable domain in full, completed from reference TRBV18 and TRBJ1-2, reads NAGVMQNPRHLVRRRGQEARLRCSPMKGHSHVYWYRQLPEEGLKFMVYLQKENIIDESGMPKERFSAEFPKEGPSILRIQQVVRGDSAAYFCASSLGPDNRYGYTFGSGTRLTVV.

The sample holds many counts of this clonotype. The chain combines TRBV20-1 with TRBJ2-4, with D unresolved. The CDR3 extends over 11 amino acids. Germline V lookup: CDR1 DFQATT, CDR2 SNEGSKA (reference sequence). The V end lost 3 bases, the J end lost 12 bases, and 12 bases lay between the germline ends. The CDR3 nucleotides read TGCAGTGCTAGTATTCCCGGACCTCAGTACTTC. Protein: CSASIPGPQYF.

This clonotype was detected only a few times. The chain has TRBV6-5 and TRBJ1-1, with D perhaps matching TRBD1 (6 bases). Germline lookup yields CDR1 MNHEY and CDR2 SVGAGI. The CDR3 spans 15 residues. V was trimmed by 6 bases and J by 2 bases, leaving 16 bases between them. The CDR3 protein is CASSKGQPRNTEAFF. The CDR3 coding sequence is TGTGCCAGCAGCAAGGGACAACCCAGAAACACTGAAGCTTTCTTT.